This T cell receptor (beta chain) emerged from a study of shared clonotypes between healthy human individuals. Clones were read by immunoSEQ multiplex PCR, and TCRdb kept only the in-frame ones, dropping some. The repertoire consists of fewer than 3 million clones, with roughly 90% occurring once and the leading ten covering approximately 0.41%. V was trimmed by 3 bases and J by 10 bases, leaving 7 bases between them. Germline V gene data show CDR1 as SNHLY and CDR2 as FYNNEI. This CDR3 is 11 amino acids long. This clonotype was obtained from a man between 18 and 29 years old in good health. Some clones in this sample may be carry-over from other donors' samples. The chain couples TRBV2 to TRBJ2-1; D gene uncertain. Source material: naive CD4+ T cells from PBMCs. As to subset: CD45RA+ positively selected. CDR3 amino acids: CASSDRREQFF. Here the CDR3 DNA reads TGTGCCAGCAGTGATAGGAGAGAGCAGTTCTTC.